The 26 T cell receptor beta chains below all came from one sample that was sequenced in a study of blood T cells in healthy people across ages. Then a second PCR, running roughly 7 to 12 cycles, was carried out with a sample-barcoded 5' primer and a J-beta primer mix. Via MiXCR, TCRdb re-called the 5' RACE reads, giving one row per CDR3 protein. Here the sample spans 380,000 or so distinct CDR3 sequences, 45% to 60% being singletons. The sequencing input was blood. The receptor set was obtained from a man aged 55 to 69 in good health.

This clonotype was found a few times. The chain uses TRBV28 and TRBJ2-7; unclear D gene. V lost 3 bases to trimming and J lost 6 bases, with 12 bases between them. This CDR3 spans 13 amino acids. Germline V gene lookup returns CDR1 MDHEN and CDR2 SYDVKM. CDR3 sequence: CASSLPALGEQYF. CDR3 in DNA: TGTGCCAGCAGTTTGCCTGCACTGGGCGAGCAGTACTTC.

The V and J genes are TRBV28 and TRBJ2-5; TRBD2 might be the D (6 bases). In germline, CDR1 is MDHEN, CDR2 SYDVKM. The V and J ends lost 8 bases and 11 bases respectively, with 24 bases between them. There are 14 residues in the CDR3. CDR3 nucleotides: TGTGCCAGCGTGGGACTGGTCGTTAGGAATGAGCAGTACTTC. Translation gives CASVGLVVRNEQYF.

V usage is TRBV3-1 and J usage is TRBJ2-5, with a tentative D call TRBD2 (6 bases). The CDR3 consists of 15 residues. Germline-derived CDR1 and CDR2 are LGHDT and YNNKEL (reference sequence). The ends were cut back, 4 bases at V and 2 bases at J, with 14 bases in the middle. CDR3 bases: TGTGCCAGCAGCCCCCTAAGGACTATACAAGAGACCCAGTACTTC. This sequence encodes CASSPLRTIQETQYF.

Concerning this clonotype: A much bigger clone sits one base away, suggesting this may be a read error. In DNA form, the CDR3 reads TGCAGCGTTGAGGAGGACTCTGGGGCCAACGTCCTGACTTTC. Protein sequence: CSVEEDSGANVLTF. This sequence joins TRBV29-1 and TRBJ2-6, with TRBD2 as a possible D gene (5 bases). CDR1 and CDR2 (germline): SQVTM, ANQGSEA. CDR3 length equals 14 residues. The ends were cut back, 3 bases at V and 0 bases at J, with 6 bases in the middle. The variable domain in full, with the rest retrieved from reference TRBV29-1 and TRBJ2-6, is SAVISQKPSRDICQRGTSLTIQCQVDSQVTMMFWYRQQPGQSLTLIATANQGSEATYESGFVIDKFPISRPNLTFSTLTVSNMSPEDSSIYLCSVEEDSGANVLTFGAGSRLTVL.

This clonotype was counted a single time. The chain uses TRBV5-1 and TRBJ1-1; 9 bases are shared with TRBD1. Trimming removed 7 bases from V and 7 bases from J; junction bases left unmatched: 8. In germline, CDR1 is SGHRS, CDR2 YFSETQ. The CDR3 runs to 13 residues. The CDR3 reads CASYPDRGNEAFF. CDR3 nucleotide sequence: TGCGCCAGCTACCCCGACAGGGGGAATGAAGCTTTCTTT.

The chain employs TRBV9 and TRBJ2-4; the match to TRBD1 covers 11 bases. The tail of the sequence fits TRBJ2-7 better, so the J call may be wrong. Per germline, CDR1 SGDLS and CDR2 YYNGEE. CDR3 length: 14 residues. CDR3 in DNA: TGTGCCAGCAGCGCCGGGACAGGGGGTCGCGAGCAGTACTTC. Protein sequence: CASSAGTGGREQYF.

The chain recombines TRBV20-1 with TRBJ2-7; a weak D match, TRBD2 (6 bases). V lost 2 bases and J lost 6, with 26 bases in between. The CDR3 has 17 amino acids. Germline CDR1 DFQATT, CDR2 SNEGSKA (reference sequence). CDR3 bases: TGCAGTGCTAGACCCCACCGAAGCGGGCTCCACCGCGGCGAGCAGTACTTC. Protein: CSARPHRSGLHRGEQYF.

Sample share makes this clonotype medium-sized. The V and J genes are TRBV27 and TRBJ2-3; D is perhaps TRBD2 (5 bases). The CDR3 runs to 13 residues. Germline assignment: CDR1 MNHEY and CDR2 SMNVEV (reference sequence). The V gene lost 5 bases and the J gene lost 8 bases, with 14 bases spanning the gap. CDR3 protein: CASSATAAGTQYF. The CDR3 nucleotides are TGTGCCAGCAGTGCTACGGCTGCGGGTACGCAGTATTTT.

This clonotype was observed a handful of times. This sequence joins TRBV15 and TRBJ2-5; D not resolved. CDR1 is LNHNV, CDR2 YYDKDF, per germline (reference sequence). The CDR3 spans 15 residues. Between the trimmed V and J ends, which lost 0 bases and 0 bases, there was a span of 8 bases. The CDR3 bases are TGTGCCACCAGCAGAGATCTGAGGTACCAAGAGACCCAGTACTTC. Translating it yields CATSRDLRYQETQYF.

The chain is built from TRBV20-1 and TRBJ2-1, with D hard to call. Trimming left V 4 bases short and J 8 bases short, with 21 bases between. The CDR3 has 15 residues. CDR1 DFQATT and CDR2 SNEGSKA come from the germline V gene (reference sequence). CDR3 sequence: CSATYPVTPSDEQFF. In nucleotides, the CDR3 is TGCAGTGCTACGTATCCCGTGACTCCGTCCGATGAGCAGTTCTTC.

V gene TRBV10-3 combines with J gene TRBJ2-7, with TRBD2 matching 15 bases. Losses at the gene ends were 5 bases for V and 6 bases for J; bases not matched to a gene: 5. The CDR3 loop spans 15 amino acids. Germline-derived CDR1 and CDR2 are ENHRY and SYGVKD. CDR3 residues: CAISREGLAGGEQYV. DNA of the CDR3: TGTGCCATCAGTCGAGAGGGACTAGCGGGAGGCGAGCAGTACGTC.

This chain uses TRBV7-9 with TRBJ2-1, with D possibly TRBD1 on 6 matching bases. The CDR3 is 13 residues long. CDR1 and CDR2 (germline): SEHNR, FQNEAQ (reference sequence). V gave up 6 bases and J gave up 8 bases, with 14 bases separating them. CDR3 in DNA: TGTGCCAGCAGGATAACCAGGGGAGATGAGCAGTTCTTC. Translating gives CASRITRGDEQFF.

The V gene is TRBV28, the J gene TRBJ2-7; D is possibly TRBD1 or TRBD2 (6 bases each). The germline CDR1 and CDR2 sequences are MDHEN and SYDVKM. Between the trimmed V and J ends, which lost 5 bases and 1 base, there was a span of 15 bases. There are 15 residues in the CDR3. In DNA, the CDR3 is TGTGCCAGCAGTCGCCTCGGGGGCCCATCCTACGAGCAGTACTTC. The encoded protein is CASSRLGGPSYEQYF.

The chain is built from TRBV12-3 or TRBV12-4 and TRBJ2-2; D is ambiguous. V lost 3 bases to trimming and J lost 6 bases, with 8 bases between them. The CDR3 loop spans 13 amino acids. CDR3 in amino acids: CASSFAQSGELFF. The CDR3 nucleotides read TGTGCCAGCAGTTTTGCCCAGTCCGGGGAGCTGTTTTTT.

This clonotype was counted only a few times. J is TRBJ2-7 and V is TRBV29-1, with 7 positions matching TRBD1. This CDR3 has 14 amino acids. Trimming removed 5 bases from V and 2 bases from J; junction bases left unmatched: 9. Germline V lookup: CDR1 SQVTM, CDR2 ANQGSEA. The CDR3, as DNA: TGCAGCGTTACACGTCGACAGGGCCCCTACGAGCAGTACTTC. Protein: CSVTRRQGPYEQYF.

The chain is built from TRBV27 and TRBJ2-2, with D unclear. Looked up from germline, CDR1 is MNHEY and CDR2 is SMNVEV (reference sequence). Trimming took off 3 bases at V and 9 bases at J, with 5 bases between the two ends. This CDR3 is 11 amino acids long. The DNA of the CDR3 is TGTGCCAGCAGTTTCTCCAGGGAGCTGTTTTTT. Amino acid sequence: CASSFSRELFF.

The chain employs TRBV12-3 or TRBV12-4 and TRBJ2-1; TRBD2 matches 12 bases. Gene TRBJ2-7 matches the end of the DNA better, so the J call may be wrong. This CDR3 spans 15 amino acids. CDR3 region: CASSPTSGGRNEQYF. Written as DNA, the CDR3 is TGTGCCAGCAGTCCAACTAGCGGGGGGCGGAATGAGCAGTACTTC.

CDR3 sequence: CASSVSWGNEKLFF. The CDR3 bases are TGTGCCAGCAGCGTATCCTGGGGAAATGAAAAACTGTTTTTT. This sequence joins TRBV7-9 and TRBJ1-4, with no clear D. Germline V gives CDR1 SEHNR, CDR2 FQNEAQ (reference sequence). This CDR3 is built from 14 residues. Trimming took off 5 bases at V and 5 bases at J, with 12 bases between the two ends.

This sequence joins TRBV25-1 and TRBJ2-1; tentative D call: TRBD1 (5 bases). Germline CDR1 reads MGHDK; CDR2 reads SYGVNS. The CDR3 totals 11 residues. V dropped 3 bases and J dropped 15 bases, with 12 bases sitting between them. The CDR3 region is CASSEVRVWFF. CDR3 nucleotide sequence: TGTGCCAGCAGTGAGGTCAGGGTATGGTTCTTC.

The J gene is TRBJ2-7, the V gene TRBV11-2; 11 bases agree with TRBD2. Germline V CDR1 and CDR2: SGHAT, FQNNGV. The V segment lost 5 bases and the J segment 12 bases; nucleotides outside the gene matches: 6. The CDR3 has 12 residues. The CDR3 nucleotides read TGTGCCAGCAGCCCGACTAGCGGGGTCTGGTACTTC. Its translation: CASSPTSGVWYF.

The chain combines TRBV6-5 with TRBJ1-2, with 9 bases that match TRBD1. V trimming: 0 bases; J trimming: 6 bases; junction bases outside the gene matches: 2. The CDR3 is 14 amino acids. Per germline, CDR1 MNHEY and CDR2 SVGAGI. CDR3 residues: CASSYSGTGNGYTF. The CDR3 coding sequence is TGTGCCAGCAGTTACTCTGGGACAGGGAATGGCTACACCTTC.

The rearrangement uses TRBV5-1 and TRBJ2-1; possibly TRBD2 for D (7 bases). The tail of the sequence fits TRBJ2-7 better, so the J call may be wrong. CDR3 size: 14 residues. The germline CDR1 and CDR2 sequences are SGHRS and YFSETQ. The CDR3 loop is CASSLGGANNEQYF. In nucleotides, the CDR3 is TGCGCCAGCAGCTTAGGGGGGGCCAACAATGAGCAGTACTTC.

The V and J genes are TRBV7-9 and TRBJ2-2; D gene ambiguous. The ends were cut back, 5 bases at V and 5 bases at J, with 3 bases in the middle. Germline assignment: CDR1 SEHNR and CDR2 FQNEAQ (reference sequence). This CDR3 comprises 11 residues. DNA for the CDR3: TGTGCCAGCAGCCAGACCGGGGAGCTGTTTTTT. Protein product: CASSQTGELFF.

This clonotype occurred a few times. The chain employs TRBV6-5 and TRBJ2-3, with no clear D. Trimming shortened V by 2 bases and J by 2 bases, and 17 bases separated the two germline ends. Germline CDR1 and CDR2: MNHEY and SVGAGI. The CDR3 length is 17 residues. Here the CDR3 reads CASSYAGAGVPTDTQYF. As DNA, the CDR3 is TGTGCCAGCAGTTACGCCGGTGCTGGCGTCCCCACAGATACGCAGTATTTT.

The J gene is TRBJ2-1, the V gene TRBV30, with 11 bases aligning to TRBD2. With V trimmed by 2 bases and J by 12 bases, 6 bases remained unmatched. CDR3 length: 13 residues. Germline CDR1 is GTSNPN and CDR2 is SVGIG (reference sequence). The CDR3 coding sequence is TGTGCCTGGAGTTCTCTAGCGGGGGGCTGGCAGTTCTTC. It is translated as CAWSSLAGGWQFF.

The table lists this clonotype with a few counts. In nucleotides, the CDR3 is TGCGCCAGCAGCTTGGGCGCAGGTTGGACGTCCTACGAGCAGTACTTC. Translation: CASSLGAGWTSYEQYF. This sequence joins TRBV5-1 and TRBJ2-7; no clear D. The CDR3 covers 16 residues. The V end was cut by 0 bases, the J end by 1 base, with 14 bases between. CDR1 is SGHRS and CDR2 is YFSETQ in the germline V gene.